This entry lists 10 T cell receptor beta chains sequenced from one sample in a study of OX40 agonist ivuxolimab in advanced cancers. Libraries were prepared by immunoSEQ multiplex PCR; TCRdb keeps only in-frame clonotypes and omits some of them. The data contain roughly 36,000 clones, roughly 80% of them singletons. The material sequenced was CD4+ or CD8+ T cells sorted from blood, taken in a trial of the OX40 agonist ivuxolimab. The receptors shown here come from an adult with an advanced solid tumor such as melanoma, head and neck, liver or kidney cancer.

V usage is TRBV6-1 and J usage is TRBJ2-7; D is unclear. This CDR3 has 12 amino acids. V was shortened by 7 bases and J by 1 base, with 8 bases between the two germline ends. Germline lookup yields CDR1 MNHNS and CDR2 SASEGT. In DNA, the CDR3 is TGTGCCAGCATGGAACTATCCTACGAGCAGTACTTC. As protein: CASMELSYEQYF.

This chain connects TRBV5-8 to TRBJ2-2; 10 nucleotides align to TRBD1. Germline CDR1 SGHTS, CDR2 YDEGEE. The CDR3 loop spans 15 amino acids. Trimming removed 5 bases from V and 4 bases from J; junction bases left unmatched: 5. The DNA of the CDR3 is TGTGCCAGCAGGCGACAGGGGGCGGTCACCGGGGAGCTGTTTTTT. It is translated as CASRRQGAVTGELFF.

This chain joins TRBV11-2 and TRBJ2-5; 8 nucleotides match TRBD1. Trimming took 4 bases from V and 7 from J; bases not matched to a gene: 8. This CDR3 comprises 14 residues. Looked up from germline, CDR1 is SGHAT and CDR2 is FQNNGV. The CDR3 loop is CASSSPGGGGTQYF. The DNA of the CDR3 is TGTGCCAGCAGCTCCCCAGGGGGCGGCGGGACCCAGTACTTC.

This chain uses TRBV19 with TRBJ1-1; D is perhaps TRBD1 (5 bases). The germline V gene has CDR1 LNHDA and CDR2 SQIVND (reference sequence). Trimming took 8 bases from V and 1 from J, leaving 17 bases between them. There are 15 residues in the CDR3. The CDR3 loop reads CASALSGGSNTEAFF. The CDR3 DNA reads TGTGCCAGTGCTCTTTCCGGGGGATCGAACACTGAAGCTTTCTTT.

The CDR3 bases are TGTGCCAGCAGCTTAGACAGGGGACATCAGCCCCAGCATTTT. Translation gives CASSLDRGHQPQHF. V usage is TRBV11-2 and J usage is TRBJ1-5, with D tentatively TRBD1 (6 bases). Germline assignment: CDR1 SGHAT and CDR2 FQNNGV. V lost 0 bases and J lost 5, with 8 bases in between. The CDR3 extends over 14 amino acids. Looking up the rest from reference TRBV11-2 and TRBJ1-5 gives the full variable domain: EAGVAQSPRYKIIEKRQSVAFWCNPISGHATLYWYQQILGQGPKLLIQFQNNGVVDDSQLPKDRFSAERLKGVDSTLKIQPAKLEDSAVYLCASSLDRGHQPQHFGDGTRLSIL.

This CDR3 reads CASSIDHKFYNSPLHF. For the CDR3, the DNA is TGTGCCAGTAGTATAGATCACAAATTTTATAATTCACCCCTCCACTTT. The V call is TRBV19, the J call TRBJ1-6; unclear D gene. Germline V CDR1 and CDR2: LNHDA, SQIVND (reference sequence). Trimming stripped 0 bases from V and 4 bases from J, with 10 bases between. This CDR3 has 16 residues.

The rearrangement uses TRBV7-8 and TRBJ2-5; possibly TRBD2 for D (6 bases). Trimming cost V 4 bases and J 5 bases, with 23 bases left between them. CDR3 length equals 17 residues. Per germline, CDR1 SGHVS and CDR2 FQNEAQ. The CDR3 loop reads CASSSYRMAGPGETQYF. In DNA form, the CDR3 reads TGTGCCAGCAGCTCCTATCGGATGGCGGGACCGGGGGAGACCCAGTACTTC.

This chain uses TRBV6-5 with TRBJ2-7; tentatively, D is TRBD1 (5 bases). CDR3 size: 13 residues. V shed 1 base and J shed 6 bases, with 10 bases lying between them. The V gene's germline CDR1 is MNHEY and CDR2 SVGAGI. Here the CDR3 DNA reads TGTGCCAGCAGTTACTTCAGGGAAGGCGAGCAGTACTTC. It translates to CASSYFREGEQYF.

This clone is categorized as medium-sized. The CDR3 protein is CASSGQGFEAFF. DNA for the CDR3: TGTGCCAGCAGTGGACAGGGGTTTGAAGCTTTCTTT. V is TRBV2 and J is TRBJ1-1; 8 bases fit TRBD1. This CDR3 region has 12 residues. The germline gives CDR1 SNHLY, CDR2 FYNNEI. Trimming removed 4 bases from V and 7 bases from J; junction bases left unmatched: 2.

V gene TRBV4-1 combines with J gene TRBJ1-1; TRBD1 agrees at 9 bases. V dropped 7 bases and J dropped 5; count of bases not matched to a gene: 11. The germline V gene encodes CDR1 MGHRA and CDR2 YSYEKL. The CDR3 length is 15 residues. The CDR3 nucleotides read TGCGCCAGCACCAAAGGGGACAGGGTTTCGACTGAAGCTTTCTTT. It codes for CASTKGDRVSTEAFF.